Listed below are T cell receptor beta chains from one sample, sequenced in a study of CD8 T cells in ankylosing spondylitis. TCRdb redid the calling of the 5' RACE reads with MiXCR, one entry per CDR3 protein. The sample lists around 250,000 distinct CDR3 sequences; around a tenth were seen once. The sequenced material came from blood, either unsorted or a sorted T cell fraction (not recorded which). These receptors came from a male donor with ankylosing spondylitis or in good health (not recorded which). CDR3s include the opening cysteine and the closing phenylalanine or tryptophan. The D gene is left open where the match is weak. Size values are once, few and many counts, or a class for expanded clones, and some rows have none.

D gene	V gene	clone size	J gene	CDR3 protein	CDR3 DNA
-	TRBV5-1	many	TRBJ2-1	CASSPQLESTNNEQFF	TGCGCCAGCAGCCCCCAACTCGAATCAACTAACAATGAGCAGTTCTTC
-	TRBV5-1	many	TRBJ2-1	CASRSDLIRYNEQFF	TGCGCCAGCAGATCGGACTTGATTCGCTACAATGAGCAGTTCTTC
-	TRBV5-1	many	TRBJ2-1	CASSFRGGGHDEQFF	TGCGCCAGCAGCTTTAGGGGGGGAGGACACGATGAGCAGTTCTTC
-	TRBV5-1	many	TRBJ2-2	CASSFDRTGELFF	TGCGCCAGCAGCTTCGACCGGACCGGGGAGCTGTTTTTT
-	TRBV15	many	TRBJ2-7	CATSTPNGGFQYF	TGTGCCACCAGCACACCGAACGGGGGCTTTCAGTACTTC
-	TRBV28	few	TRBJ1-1	CAIRDGRRSEAFF	TGTGCCATCCGGGACGGGCGTAGGTCTGAAGCTTTCTTT
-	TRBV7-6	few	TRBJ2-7	CASSVGTPRGEQYF	TGTGCCAGCAGCGTCGGGACTCCGAGAGGTGAGCAGTACTTC
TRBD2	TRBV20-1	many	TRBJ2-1	CSAVAGGHNEQFF	TGCAGTGCCGTAGCGGGAGGTCACAATGAGCAGTTCTTC
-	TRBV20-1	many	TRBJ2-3	CSARDGTPKADTQYF	TGCAGTGCTAGAGATGGCACTCCCAAGGCAGATACGCAGTATTTT
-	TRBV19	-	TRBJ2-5	CASSMKETQYF	TGTGCCAGTAGTATGAAAGAGACCCAGTACTTC
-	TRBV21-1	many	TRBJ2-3	CASSKLAVAGDFTDTQYF	TGTGCCAGCAGCAAATTAGCCGTTGCAGGGGATTTCACAGATACGCAGTATTTT
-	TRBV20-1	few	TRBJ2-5	CSARRLQGSAGETQYF	TGCAGTGCCAGACGTCTTCAGGGATCGGCGGGGGAGACCCAGTACTTC
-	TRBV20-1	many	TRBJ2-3	CSALTSHLGDTQYF	TGCAGTGCTTTAACTAGCCACCTGGGGGATACGCAGTATTTT
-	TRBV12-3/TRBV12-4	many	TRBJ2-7	CASSPFGTYEQYF	TGTGCCAGCAGTCCTTTCGGAACCTACGAGCAGTACTTC
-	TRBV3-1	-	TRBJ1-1	CASSQEGRGSLNTEAFF	TGTGCCAGCAGCCAAGAAGGGCGCGGCAGCTTGAACACTGAAGCTTTCTTT
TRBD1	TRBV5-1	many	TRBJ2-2	CASSSDRGQNTGELFF	TGCGCCAGCAGCTCCGACAGGGGGCAAAACACCGGGGAGCTGTTTTTT
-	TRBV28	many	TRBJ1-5	CACRTMNQPQHF	TGTGCCTGTCGAACAATGAATCAGCCCCAGCATTTT
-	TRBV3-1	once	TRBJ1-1	CVSSPYAGRVIEAFF	TGTGTCAGCAGCCCATATGCAGGCAGGGTGATTGAAGCTTTCTTT
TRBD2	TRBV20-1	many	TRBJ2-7	CSASNSVPSGNYEQYF	TGCAGTGCTAGTAATAGTGTGCCTAGCGGGAATTACGAGCAGTACTTC
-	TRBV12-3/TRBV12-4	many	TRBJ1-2	CASSFGGYGYTF	TGTGCCAGCAGTTTTGGTGGATATGGCTACACCTTC
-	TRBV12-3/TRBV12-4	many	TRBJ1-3	CASSRIANTIYF	TGTGCCAGTTCCAGGATAGCAAACACCATATATTTT
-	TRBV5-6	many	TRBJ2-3	CASSLHSSTDTQYF	TGTGCCAGCAGCTTGCATAGCAGCACAGATACGCAGTATTTT
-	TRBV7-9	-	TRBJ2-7	CASSLWMGLGEQYF	TGTGCCAGCAGCTTGTGGATGGGGCTTGGGGAGCAGTACTTC
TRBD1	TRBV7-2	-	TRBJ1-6	CASSLGEDRGPNSPLHF	TGTGCCAGCAGCTTAGGGGAAGACAGGGGGCCTAATTCACCCCTCCACTTT
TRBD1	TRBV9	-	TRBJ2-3	CASSVWTGTTDTQYF	TGTGCCAGCAGCGTATGGACAGGGACCACAGATACGCAGTATTTT
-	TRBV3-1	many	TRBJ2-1	CASSRQTHSYNEQFF	TGTGCCAGCAGTCGTCAAACTCACTCCTACAATGAGCAGTTCTTC
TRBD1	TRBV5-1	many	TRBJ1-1	CASSLDGTGAPTEAFF	TGCGCCAGCAGCTTGGATGGGACAGGGGCGCCCACTGAAGCTTTCTTT
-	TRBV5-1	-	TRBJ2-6	CASSWSAAGANVLTF	TGCGCCAGCAGCTGGTCGGCAGCTGGGGCCAACGTCCTGACTTTC
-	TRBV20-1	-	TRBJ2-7	CSASGIAYEQYF	TGCAGTGCTTCCGGGATAGCTTACGAGCAGTACTTC
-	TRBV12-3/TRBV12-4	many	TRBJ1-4	CASSGPRGEKLFF	TGTGCCAGCAGTGGGCCTCGGGGTGAAAAACTGTTTTTT
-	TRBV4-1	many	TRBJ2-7	CASSQDTGREQYF	TGCGCCAGCAGCCAAGATACCGGCCGGGAGCAGTACTTC
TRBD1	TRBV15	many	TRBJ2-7	CATSRVPPGQGGYEQYF	TGTGCCACCAGCAGAGTCCCCCCGGGACAGGGGGGCTACGAGCAGTACTTC
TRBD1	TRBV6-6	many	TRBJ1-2	CASSYTGGLEGYTF	TGTGCCAGCAGTTATACAGGGGGCCTGGAAGGCTACACCTTC
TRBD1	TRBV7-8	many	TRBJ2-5	CASSPGTAGETQYF	TGTGCCAGCAGCCCCGGGACAGCTGGGGAGACCCAGTACTTC
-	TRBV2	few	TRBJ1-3	CASSDAQGSGNTIYF	TGTGCCAGCAGTGATGCTCAGGGGTCTGGAAACACCATATATTTT
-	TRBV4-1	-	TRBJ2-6	CASSQGLGSGANVLTF	TGCGCCAGCAGCCAAGGATTGGGATCTGGGGCCAACGTCCTGACTTTC
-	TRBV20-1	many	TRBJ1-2	CSATDETTYGYTF	TGCAGTGCCACCGACGAGACAACCTATGGCTACACCTTC